Reported below is one T cell receptor beta chain. Its specific antigen is unknown. No much larger clonotype is one base removed from it; base qualities were not supplied. Patients with a history of autoimmune disease or receiving systemic immunosuppression were excluded from the trial. Peripheral blood for TCR sequencing was collected from all dose cohorts at baseline, on cycle 4 day 1, and on cycle 7 day 1. The samples were taken from a phase I, first-in-human, multicenter, open-label dose-escalation trial of ivuxolimab. Adults with locally advanced or metastatic melanoma, renal cell carcinoma, hepatocellular carcinoma or head and neck squamous cell carcinoma were enrolled in the trial. Before TCR sequencing, CD4+ T cells and CD8+ T cells were sorted from peripheral blood as separate populations. Including the terminal cysteine and phenylalanine, the CDR3 comprises 14 residues. Only CDR3 DNA is held: 42 bases, read in frame from base 1. V loses 0 bases, J loses 6 bases, and the germline ends lie 10 bases apart. For CDR1 and CDR2, the germline V gene lists SGDLS and YYNGEE.

The sample is drawn from a study of OX40 agonist ivuxolimab in advanced cancers. In terms of the full investigation: The costimulatory receptor OX40 (CD134) was targeted by ivuxolimab, a fully human IgG2 agonistic monoclonal antibody. Intravenous ivuxolimab was administered to patients every 2 weeks at six dose levels: 0.01, 0.1, 0.3, 1.5, 3 and 10 mg/kg. Of the roughly 52 patients in dose escalation, about 20 had hepatocellular carcinoma, about 15 had melanoma, 9 had renal cell carcinoma and 9 had head and neck cancer. In the dose-escalation cohort, over 65% of patients were male, and the mean age was approximately 60 years, with a range of roughly 23 to 85. Patients were allowed to have had prior anti-PD-1, anti-PD-L1 or anti-CTLA-4 therapy, and approximately 41% of the dose-escalation patients had previously received checkpoint inhibitors. Three dose-escalation patients achieved partial responses, one with hepatocellular carcinoma and two with cutaneous melanoma. Peripheral TCRbeta sequencing aimed to test whether ivuxolimab altered TCR sequence diversity and caused clonal T-cell expansion. The monotherapy dose-escalation portion (N ≈ 57 patients) of the phase I ivuxolimab trial is reported in the paper. The research as a whole found: Antigen specificity was not determined for the clonally expanded peripheral T cells. Low levels of normalized T-cell clonal expansion were also seen in some patients who did not respond. At doses of 0.1 to 3.0 mg/kg, clonal expansion of both CD4+ and CD8+ T cells in blood was seen between baseline and week 6. After ivuxolimab, expanded clones were on average more numerous among CD8+ T cells than among CD4+ T cells. In the 0.1-3.0 mg/kg groups, partial responders had among the lowest normalized peripheral clonal expansion, particularly in CD8+ T cells.

Genomic DNA was extracted from sorted cells for sequencing of the TCRbeta CDR3 region. The immunoSEQ Assay was used to sequence the TCRbeta CDR3 regions. What TCRdb holds here is the immuneACCESS table cut down to in-frame rearrangements. Part of the clones is not present; checked against another copy, under half of the missing clones reflect an unresolved V gene, and the others are unexplained. The table for this sample lists approximately 62,000 clones; 89% of them were counted only once. 9% to 15% of the sample belongs to the ten largest clones. This material consisted of CD4+ or CD8+ T cells sorted from blood, taken in a trial of the OX40 agonist ivuxolimab. This chain is built from TRBV9 and TRBJ2-1; a confident D gene designation cannot be given. The sequence was collected from an adult with an advanced solid tumor such as melanoma, head and neck, liver or kidney cancer. The sequenced DNA is TGTGCCAGCAGCGTAGGGTCCAGTAGCAATGAGCAGTTCTTC. Translated, it reads CASSVGSSSNEQFF. Where the CDR3 stops, the reference TRBV9 and TRBJ2-1 genes take over; the full variable domain is DSGVTQTPKHLITATGQRVTLRCSPRSGDLSVYWYQQSLDQGLQFLIQYYNGEERAKGNILERFSAQQFPDLHSELNLSSLELGDSALYFCASSVGSSSNEQFFGPGTRLTVL.